The sequence of this T cell receptor (beta chain) was determined in a study of blood T cell repertoires in COVID-19. The overall study: The United States, Italy and Spain provided the acute and convalescent COVID-19 samples. Sample material is recorded as cDNA or gDNA derived from T cells, B-cell-depleted T cells, or PBMCs.

This CDR3 region has 15 residues. Trimming cost V 4 bases and J 2 bases; bases outside gene matches: 3. The germline V gene has CDR1 MNHEY and CDR2 SMNVEV (reference sequence). In the authors' workflow: Researchers report that nucleated cell counts were estimated from reference gene primer amplification. Assay: immunoSEQ multiplex PCR; the TCRdb copy retains only in-frame clones and omits some. V and J calls and clone size are those listed in that table; D and trimming were worked out from the DNA. The table shows about 100,000 clones, with about 86% occurring only once. The gene calls are TRBV27 and TRBJ2-7, with 12 bases that match TRBD2. This TCR was recovered from a human donor in a cohort sampled during active COVID-19. Sequencing was performed on peripheral blood. The CDR3: CASSSGLAGTYEQYF. CDR3 nucleotides: TGTGCCAGCAGTTCCGGACTAGCGGGAACCTACGAGCAGTACTTC.